Presented here are 28 T cell receptor beta chains from one specimen sequenced in a study of blood T cells in healthy people across ages. Through a sample-barcoded 5' primer and a J-beta primer mix, a second PCR was run for roughly 7 to 12 cycles. Each CDR3 protein gets one entry after TCRdb re-called the 5' RACE reads with MiXCR. The data hold approximately 1,100,000 distinct CDR3 sequences, with 40% to 45% observed a single time. Sequencing used blood. The receptors derive from a woman in her fifties or sixties in good health.

The chain couples TRBV15 to TRBJ2-1, with D possibly being TRBD2 (5 bases). Per the germline V gene, CDR1 is LNHNV and CDR2 is YYDKDF (reference sequence). This CDR3 comprises 15 residues. V was shortened by 0 bases and J by 11 bases, with 17 bases between the two germline ends. The CDR3 region is CATSRDSGEILKQFF. The CDR3 nucleotides read TGTGCCACCAGCAGAGATTCCGGGGAAATTCTTAAGCAGTTCTTC.

This clonotype turned up a few times. The chain links TRBV19 to TRBJ2-7; D is uncertain. The V gene lost 7 bases and the J gene lost 2 bases, with 18 bases spanning the gap. The CDR3 extends over 15 amino acids. CDR1 is LNHDA, CDR2 SQIVND, per germline (reference sequence). The CDR3 region is CASTSVGPATYEQYF. For the CDR3, the DNA is TGTGCCAGTACCAGTGTGGGTCCGGCTACCTACGAGCAGTACTTC.

Details on this clonotype: One junction end does not reproduce the germline sequence, and a read error may be involved. The chain carries TRBV12-5 and TRBJ2-3; the D is unclear. Germline V lookup: CDR1 LGHNT, CDR2 FRNRAP. The CDR3 totals 11 residues. CDR3 nucleotides: TGTGCTAGGGGTTTCTTGGATACGCAGTATTTT. Protein: CARGFLDTQYF. The full variable domain, rest sourced from reference TRBV12-5 and TRBJ2-3, is DARVTQTPRHKVTEMGQEVTMRCQPILGHNTVFWYRQTMMQGLELLAYFRNRAPLDDSGMPKDRFSAEMPDATLATLKIQPSEPRDSAVYFCARGFLDTQYFGPGTRLTVL.

V and J are TRBV7-8 and TRBJ2-5; 7 nucleotides line up with TRBD1. Germline V gene data show CDR1 as SGHVS and CDR2 as FQNEAQ. This CDR3 region has 17 residues. Trimming took 2 bases from V and 5 from J; bases not matched to a gene: 14. CDR3 sequence reads: CASSLRRDRDPGETQYF. DNA of the CDR3: TGTGCCAGCAGCTTACGCCGGGACAGAGATCCTGGGGAGACCCAGTACTTC.

The genes are TRBV15 and TRBJ1-4, with D possibly matching TRBD1 (6 bases). Deletions cut 1 base from V and 8 bases from J, with 14 bases between. Per germline, CDR1 LNHNV and CDR2 YYDKDF (reference sequence). The CDR3 is 15 amino acids. CDR3: CATSRGRGVGEKLFF. Written as DNA, the CDR3 is TGTGCCACCAGCAGAGGCAGGGGAGTAGGGGAAAAACTGTTTTTT. The full variable domain, completed using reference TRBV15 and TRBJ1-4, is DAMVIQNPRYQVTQFGKPVTLSCSQTLNHNVMYWYQQKSSQAPKLLFHYYDKDFNNEADTPDNFQSRRPNTSFCFLDIRSPGLGDTAMYLCATSRGRGVGEKLFFGSGTQLSVL.

The gene calls are TRBV20-1 and TRBJ2-1, with TRBD2 identical over 7 bases. CDR1 is DFQATT, CDR2 SNEGSKA, per germline (reference sequence). The CDR3 loop spans 11 amino acids. The V and J ends lost 6 bases and 8 bases, in that order; junction bases with no gene match: 4. The CDR3 region has the DNA TGCAGTGCCGCGCTAGCGGATGAGCAGTTCTTC. As protein: CSAALADEQFF.

This clonotype was recorded once. This chain joins TRBV21-1 and TRBJ2-7; whether TRBD2, the table's D call, matches the DNA was not checked. TRBV21-1 is deemed a pseudogene. The CDR3 extends over 14 amino acids. CDR3 sequence: CASSKRRGYLKQYF. The CDR3 region has the DNA TGTGCCAGCAGCAAACGGAGGGGTTATTTAAAGCAGTACTTC.

This clonotype was seen a handful of times. V and J are TRBV12-3 or TRBV12-4 and TRBJ1-2; D ambiguous. V was shortened by 5 bases and J by 2 bases, with 12 bases between the two germline ends. This CDR3 has 14 residues. The CDR3 loop is CASSLPGQNYGYTF. The DNA for the CDR3 is TGTGCCAGCAGTCTTCCGGGCCAAAACTATGGCTACACCTTC.

V usage is TRBV2 and J usage is TRBJ2-4; 8 bases fit TRBD1. The closer fit of TRBJ2-7 to the DNA end suggests the J call may be wrong. The CDR3 spans 15 residues. Per the germline V gene, CDR1 is SNHLY and CDR2 is FYNNEI. The CDR3 loop is CASSVSGQGPYEQYF. For the CDR3, the DNA is TGTGCCAGCAGTGTTAGTGGACAGGGTCCCTACGAGCAGTACTTC.

This clonotype was counted between two and nine times. This chain uses TRBV7-6 with TRBJ2-7, with D possibly TRBD1 on 5 matching bases. CDR1 and CDR2 (germline): SGHVS, FNYEAQ. V lost 5 bases, J lost 2 bases, and 10 bases lay in between. This CDR3 comprises 13 residues. CDR3 sequence (DNA): TGTGCCAGCAGCGGACACGCCGCCTACGAGCAGTACTTC. It encodes CASSGHAAYEQYF.

This chain joins TRBV21-1 and TRBJ1-5. TRBV21-1 is a documented pseudogene. The CDR3 loop spans 17 amino acids. The CDR3 nucleotides read TGTGCCAGCAGCAAAGCGCTCGTTCTAAGGGAGAATCAGCCCCAGCATTTT. It codes for CASSKALVLRENQPQHF.

Worth noting for this clonotype: At one of its ends the junction is not consistent with the germline gene, which may arise from a read error. The rearrangement links TRBV10-1 to TRBJ2-1, with D uncertain. CDR1 and CDR2 from the germline V gene are WNHNN and SYGVQD (reference sequence). This CDR3 is built from 14 residues. CDR3 bases: TGCGCCGGCAGTGATACCCCCGGCTACAATGAGCAGTTCTTC. Encoded protein: CAGSDTPGYNEQFF.

The chain joins TRBV10-3 to TRBJ2-5; possible D gene TRBD1, 6 bases. There are 13 residues in the CDR3. Per germline, CDR1 ENHRY and CDR2 SYGVKD. Trimming took off 0 bases at V and 11 bases at J, with 13 bases between the two ends. CDR3 loop: CAISESGANEQYF. The CDR3 bases are TGTGCCATCAGTGAGTCGGGGGCCAATGAGCAGTACTTC.

This clonotype has a count of ten or more. The rearrangement links TRBV29-1 to TRBJ2-7; TRBD1 matches 8 bases. The germline gives CDR1 SQVTM, CDR2 ANQGSEA. The CDR3 is 12 residues long. V shed 4 bases, J shed 7 bases, and the junction held 6 bases outside the gene matches. DNA of the CDR3: TGCAGCGTTGCCCAGGGGGCGGGTGAGCAGTACTTC. It yields the protein CSVAQGAGEQYF.

The chain is built from TRBV27 and TRBJ2-7, with TRBD2 as a possible D gene (6 bases). Germline V lookup: CDR1 MNHEY, CDR2 SMNVEV (reference sequence). The CDR3 contains 12 residues. The CDR3 loop reads CSSAGRSYEQYF. CDR3 sequence (DNA): TGTTCGTCGGCGGGGCGATCCTACGAGCAGTACTTC.

Many counts were recorded for this clonotype. The J gene is TRBJ2-3, the V gene TRBV20-1; 13 bases fit TRBD2. Germline CDR1 and CDR2: DFQATT and SNEGSKA (reference sequence). The CDR3 is made up of 16 amino acids. The J segment lost 4 bases and the V segment lost 6 bases, leaving 10 bases of the junction unmatched. This CDR3 reads CSATSGRAPDPDTQYF. In DNA, the CDR3 is TGCAGTGCCACTAGCGGGAGGGCCCCCGACCCAGATACGCAGTATTTT.

This clonotype was seen only a few times. This sequence joins TRBV12-5 and TRBJ2-5; TRBD1 might be the D (6 bases). TRBJ2-7 explains the end of the DNA better; the J call may be wrong. CDR1 is LGHNT and CDR2 is FRNRAP in the germline V gene. The CDR3 is 15 residues long. The CDR3 region has the DNA TGTGCTAGTGGTTCCAGACAGGTCTTAACATACGAGCAGTACTTC. Translating it yields CASGSRQVLTYEQYF.

This chain uses TRBV6-2 or TRBV6-3 with TRBJ2-7; D unresolved. The V and J ends lost 4 bases and 8 bases respectively, with 12 bases between them. The CDR3 is made up of 12 amino acids. Germline V gene data show CDR1 as MNHEY and CDR2 as SVGEGT. CDR3 sequence: CASSLGKGQQYF. Written as DNA, the CDR3 is TGTGCCAGCAGTTTAGGTAAAGGACAGCAGTACTTC.

The V gene is TRBV20-1, the J gene TRBJ2-6; no clear D gene. The CDR3 sequence is 16 residues long. The germline gives CDR1 DFQATT, CDR2 SNEGSKA (reference sequence). V was pared by 0 bases and J by 1 base, with 10 bases between. CDR3 bases: TGCAGTGCTAGAGATTGGGGTACTTCTGGGGCCAACGTCCTGACTTTC. Translated: CSARDWGTSGANVLTF.

CDR3 amino acids: CASSQVVPGLDTQYF. The CDR3 DNA sequence: TGTGCCAGCAGCCAAGTAGTCCCGGGGCTAGATACGCAGTATTTT. This chain uses TRBV4-2 with TRBJ2-3; possibly TRBD1 or TRBD2 for D (5 bases each). Trimming stripped 1 base from V and 5 bases from J, with 13 bases between. The CDR3 has 15 amino acids. Germline V gives CDR1 LGHNA, CDR2 YNFKEQ.

The V gene is TRBV7-9, the J gene TRBJ2-7; 14 bases line up with TRBD2. The CDR3 spans 15 residues. V shed 5 bases, J shed 2 bases, and the junction held 2 bases outside the gene matches. Germline-derived CDR1 and CDR2 are SEHNR and FQNEAQ (reference sequence). Written as DNA, the CDR3 is TGTGCCAGCAGCCAGACTAGCGGGAGGGCCTACGAGCAGTACTTC. This encodes CASSQTSGRAYEQYF. Complete variable domain (other parts from reference TRBV7-9 and TRBJ2-7): DTGVSQNPRHKITKRGQNVTFRCDPISEHNRLYWYRQTLGQGPEFLTYFQNEAQLEKSRLLSDRFSAERPKGSFSTLEIQRTEQGDSAMYLCASSQTSGRAYEQYFGPGTRLTVT.

The chain links TRBV29-1 to TRBJ2-1, with 12 bases lining up with TRBD2. Germline CDR1 and CDR2: SQVTM and ANQGSEA. The CDR3 spans 24 residues. V shed 0 bases and J 0 bases; nucleotides not matched to a gene: 24. Here the CDR3 DNA reads TGCAGCGTTGAAGATCCGCAGTCGGCTAGCGGGAGGGACCCTATCCCGAGCTCCTACAATGAGCAGTTCTTC. The encoded protein is CSVEDPQSASGRDPIPSSYNEQFF.

With regard to this clonotype: A much larger clone lies one base from this, so it may be a read error. The chain uses TRBV7-8 and TRBJ2-4; no clear D. The J call may be incorrect, as the DNA end agrees better with TRBJ2-7. Germline values: CDR1 SGHVS, CDR2 FQNEAQ. The CDR3 covers 14 residues. CDR3 amino acids: CASIRLKGLDEQYF. CDR3 DNA: TGTGCCAGCATAAGACTGAAGGGCCTAGACGAGCAGTACTTC.

The chain has TRBV20-1 and TRBJ2-5; D unresolved. Trimming pared 8 bases from V and 5 bases from J, leaving 9 bases between. The V gene's germline CDR1 is DFQATT and CDR2 SNEGSKA (reference sequence). The CDR3 covers 10 residues. The DNA for the CDR3 is TGCAGTTGCCAAGAGGAGACCCAGTACTTC. Protein product: CSCQEETQYF.

The CDR3 nucleotides are TGTGCCAGCAGCTTAGCGGGTCCAACTAACTATGGCTACACCTTC. Amino acids: CASSLAGPTNYGYTF. V and J are TRBV7-3 and TRBJ1-2, with D unclear. The CDR3 has 15 amino acids. Germline V lookup: CDR1 SGHTA, CDR2 FQGTGA. Deletions cut 2 bases from V and 0 bases from J, with 10 bases between.

This clonotype has a handful of counts. The genes are TRBV9 and TRBJ2-7, with a tentative D call TRBD1 (5 bases). Germline V lookup: CDR1 SGDLS, CDR2 YYNGEE. CDR3 size: 14 residues. V was trimmed by 2 bases and J by 2 bases, leaving 11 bases between them. The CDR3 protein is CASSVSTGTYEQYF. The CDR3 DNA is TGTGCCAGCAGCGTTTCAACAGGTACCTACGAGCAGTACTTC.

The sample holds a few counts of this clonotype. The chain joins TRBV7-2 to TRBJ2-7, with D unresolved. The germline V gene encodes CDR1 SGHTA and CDR2 FQGNSA. CDR3 length equals 13 residues. Trimming pared 1 base from V and 3 bases from J, leaving 7 bases between. CDR3 sequence reads: CASSLVLFYEQYF. Written as DNA, the CDR3 is TGTGCCAGCAGCTTAGTCCTATTCTACGAGCAGTACTTC.

In its sample, this clonotype was seen a few times. The chain's CDR3 is CASSLPGLNTEAFF. CDR3 nucleotides: TGTGCCAGCAGCTTACCGGGGCTGAACACTGAAGCTTTCTTT. This sequence joins TRBV7-9 and TRBJ1-1, with D perhaps matching TRBD1 (5 bases). The CDR3 totals 14 residues. V was cut by 2 bases and J by 0 bases, with 7 bases left in between. In germline, CDR1 is SEHNR, CDR2 FQNEAQ (reference sequence).